What follows describes a single TCR beta chain. The record originates from a study of blood T cell repertoires in COVID-19. Turning to the study itself: COVID-19 samples, acute and convalescent, were from the United States, Italy and Spain. Nucleic acid was either cDNA or gDNA, and it came from T cells, B-cell-depleted T cells, or PBMCs.

Per the authors' pipeline: It was from reference gene primer amplification that nucleated cell counts were estimated. Data came from immunoSEQ multiplex PCR; TCRdb stores just in-frame clones and leaves some out. From that table come the V and J calls and clone size; the DNA was used to work out D and trimming. The sample shows more than 85,000 clones, about 85% of them seen only once. The V and J ends lost 2 bases and 6 bases respectively, with 29 bases between them. Germline values: CDR1 SGHDN, CDR2 FVKESK. CDR3 length equals 20 residues. The source of this sequence is a human donor in a cohort sampled during active COVID-19. V and J are TRBV14 and TRBJ2-1, with D tentatively TRBD2 (6 bases). The sequenced sample was peripheral blood. CDR3 amino acids: CASSQRAQSPKNRGFNEQFF. CDR3 bases: TGTGCCAGCAGCCAAAGGGCACAGTCCCCTAAAAATCGGGGGTTCAATGAGCAGTTCTTC. The complete variable domain, with remaining parts taken from reference TRBV14 and TRBJ2-1, reads EAGVTQFPSHSVIEKGQTVTLRCDPISGHDNLYWYRRVMGKEIKFLLHFVKESKQDESGMPNNRFLAERTGGTYSTLKVQPAELEDSGVYFCASSQRAQSPKNRGFNEQFFGPGTRLTVL.